This T cell receptor (beta chain) was identified during a study of patients and donors after allogeneic stem cell transplantation. V dropped 5 bases and J dropped 3 bases, with 17 bases sitting between them. The CDR3 length is 16 residues. Germline V lookup: CDR1 SGHTA, CDR2 FQGNSA. TCRdb re-derived calls from the RT-PCR reads in MiXCR, one entry per CDR3 protein. Of over 130,000 distinct CDR3 sequences in the sample, about a third were seen once. The receptor was derived from a human donor who was either an allogeneic HSCT recipient or a stem cell or donor lymphocyte infusion donor (not recorded which). It is not recorded whose cells these are; they may come from a transplant donor. Specimen: blood, either unsorted or a sorted T cell fraction (not recorded which). V is TRBV7-2 and J is TRBJ2-4; D may correspond to TRBD1 or TRBD2 (5 bases each). CDR3 loop: CASSRDGTSYKNIQYF. CDR3 nucleotides: TGTGCCAGCAGCAGGGACGGCACATCCTACAAAAACATTCAGTACTTC.